The clone carrying this T cell receptor beta chain was counted many times. Its antigen is not identified. The sample comes from a study of regulatory T cells in long-lasting Graves disease. Study summary: Positive TSH receptor antibodies alongside over 5 years of antithyroid drugs were what marked Graves' disease as persistent.

Arm-PCR of CDR3 regions and iRepertoire HTBI primers were the basis on which TCR beta libraries were built. Using its own MiXCR run on the multiplex PCR reads, TCRdb lists one record per CDR3 protein. The data contain 300,000 to 350,000 distinct CDR3 sequences, roughly a fifth of them singletons. Between the trimmed V and J ends, which lost 5 bases and 2 bases, there was a span of 9 bases. The CDR3 has 13 amino acids. Germline V gene lookup returns CDR1 SGHNT and CDR2 YENEEA. Study conclusions and caveats: The sample size was small, and this may have reduced accuracy. Favored usage of TRBV28, TRBJ1-2 and TRBJ2-5 was recorded in persistent disease.

Indicated time point: persistent/refractory GD, antithyroid drugs over 5 years with positive TRAb. Generation of the TCR library employed RNA extracted from PBMCs. V gene TRBV11-3 combines with J gene TRBJ2-5; D not resolved. This receptor was taken from a female donor with Graves disease. Sequences were derived from peripheral blood mononuclear cells (PBMCs), sampled when the disease was refractory, from a patient treated with antithyroid drugs. This chain's CDR3 is CASSTGLQETQYF. The CDR3 bases are TGTGCCAGCAGCACGGGTCTGCAAGAGACCCAGTACTTC.